The rows below give T cell receptor beta chains drawn from one sample of a study of cytomegalovirus exposure and HLA in healthy donors. Libraries were prepared by immunoSEQ multiplex PCR; TCRdb keeps only in-frame clonotypes and omits some of them. Of 130,000 to 150,000 clones listed, 77% are singletons. Specimen: PBMCs. The receptors were sampled from a woman aged 50 to 60 in good health and CMV-seronegative. The CDR3 runs from the conserved cysteine through the conserved F or W. Fields, in order: V gene, J gene, CDR3 length, D gene, clone size, CDR3 DNA, CDR3 protein. D genes are given only for firm matches. Clone size appears in some rows only: once, few, many, or a class for an expanded clone.

V: TRBV2
J: TRBJ2-5
length: 12
D: .
size: .
DNA: TGTGCCAGCAGTGGGCTGGAGGAGACCCAGTACTTC
CDR3: CASSGLEETQYF

V: TRBV7-6
J: TRBJ2-2
length: 15
D: .
size: .
DNA: TGTGCCAGCAGCTTAGTCGGGGGGCCGTCCGGGGAGCTGTTTTTT
CDR3: CASSLVGGPSGELFF

V: TRBV11-3
J: TRBJ2-5
length: 14
D: TRBD1
size: .
DNA: TGTGCCAGCAGCCCCCGGACAGGGCAAGAGACCCAGTACTTC
CDR3: CASSPRTGQETQYF

V: TRBV7-9
J: TRBJ2-5
length: 16
D: .
size: .
DNA: TGTTCCAGCAGTCAAATACAAGCGGGCTACCAAGAGACCCAGTACTTC
CDR3: CSSSQIQAGYQETQYF

V: TRBV29-1
J: TRBJ2-1
length: 15
D: TRBD1
size: .
DNA: TGCAGCGTTGAAGATCGACAGGGGGCGAGTAATGAGCAGTTCTTC
CDR3: CSVEDRQGASNEQFF

V: TRBV6-5
J: TRBJ1-2
length: 15
D: TRBD1
size: once
DNA: TGTGCCAGCAGTTTACAGGGGGCGGCCCTCTATGGCTACACCTTC
CDR3: CASSLQGAALYGYTF

V: TRBV4-1
J: TRBJ1-4
length: 15
D: TRBD1
size: .
DNA: TGCGCCAGCAGCCGCACAGGGGTGGCTAATGAAAAACTGTTTTTT
CDR3: CASSRTGVANEKLFF

V: TRBV9
J: TRBJ1-1
length: 13
D: TRBD1
size: .
DNA: TGTGCCAGCAGCGCCGACAGGGCCGAACAAGCTTTCTTT
CDR3: CASSADRAEQAFF

V: TRBV28
J: TRBJ1-3
length: 15
D: .
size: .
DNA: TGTGCCAGCAGAGTACAGTTCCTCTCTGGAAACACCATATATTTT
CDR3: CASRVQFLSGNTIYF

V: TRBV7-8
J: TRBJ1-2
length: 15
D: TRBD1
size: .
DNA: TGTGCCAGCAGCTTAGTCCGCAGGGGGGCCTATGGCTACACCTTC
CDR3: CASSLVRRGAYGYTF

V: TRBV5-1
J: TRBJ2-2
length: 16
D: .
size: .
DNA: TGCGCCAGCAGCTTGGTGGCAGGACTCCCCACCGGGGAGCTGTTTTTT
CDR3: CASSLVAGLPTGELFF

V: TRBV28
J: TRBJ1-5
length: 13
D: .
size: .
DNA: TGTGCCAGCAGTTTATTGAATAAGCCCCAAGAAGATTTT
CDR3: CASSLLNKPQEDF

V: TRBV5-4
J: TRBJ1-2
length: 12
D: .
size: .
DNA: TGTGCCAGCAGCTTCCTAAACTATGGCTACACCTTC
CDR3: CASSFLNYGYTF

V: TRBV18
J: TRBJ1-4
length: 14
D: .
size: .
DNA: TGTGCCAGCTCACCGGGCGGGGTCGCTGAAAAACTGTTTTTT
CDR3: CASSPGGVAEKLFF

V: TRBV25-1
J: TRBJ2-7
length: 13
D: .
size: .
DNA: TGTGCCAGCTGGGACACCAACTCCTACGAGCAGTACTTC
CDR3: CASWDTNSYEQYF

V: TRBV30
J: TRBJ1-4
length: 16
D: TRBD1
size: .
DNA: TGTGCCTGGAATCCTTTCCCGGGACAGGTTGCCGAAAAACTGTTTTTT
CDR3: CAWNPFPGQVAEKLFF

V: TRBV6-1
J: TRBJ2-1
length: 15
D: .
size: .
DNA: TGTGCCAGCAGTGAAGGCCAGGAAGCCTACAATGAGCAGTTCTTC
CDR3: CASSEGQEAYNEQFF

V: TRBV14
J: TRBJ2-2
length: 15
D: .
size: .
DNA: TGTGCCAGCAGCGGACAGTTCGCGAACACCGGGGAGCTGTTTTTT
CDR3: CASSGQFANTGELFF

V: TRBV5-4
J: TRBJ2-3
length: 15
D: TRBD2
size: few
DNA: TGTGCCAGCAGCTTTAGCGGGGGGAGCACAGATACGCAGTATTTT
CDR3: CASSFSGGSTDTQYF

V: TRBV5-1
J: TRBJ2-3
length: 17
D: TRBD2
size: .
DNA: TGCGCCAGCAGCTTACTAACTAGCGGGGGAAGTAGAGATACGCAGTATTTT
CDR3: CASSLLTSGGSRDTQYF

V: TRBV5-4
J: TRBJ1-1
length: 13
D: .
size: .
DNA: TGTGCCAGCAGCTTAAACAGGGATACCGAAGCTTTCTTT
CDR3: CASSLNRDTEAFF

V: TRBV7-2
J: TRBJ1-2
length: 14
D: .
size: .
DNA: TGTGCCAGCAGCTTAGAACAGGGTGACTATGGCTACACCTTC
CDR3: CASSLEQGDYGYTF

V: TRBV6-1
J: TRBJ1-1
length: 13
D: TRBD1
size: .
DNA: TGTGCCAGCAGAACTACAGGGGGCACTGAAGCTTTCTTT
CDR3: CASRTTGGTEAFF

V: TRBV27
J: TRBJ1-1
length: 13
D: .
size: .
DNA: TGTGCCAGCAGGGGACACCTGAACACTGAAGCTTTCTTT
CDR3: CASRGHLNTEAFF

V: TRBV5-1
J: TRBJ1-1
length: 14
D: .
size: .
DNA: TGCGCCAGCAGCGGGACGACAGGAGGCACTGAAGCTTTCTTT
CDR3: CASSGTTGGTEAFF

V: TRBV7-2
J: TRBJ2-5
length: 14
D: .
size: .
DNA: TGTGCCAGCAGCTTAGGGCGGGTCCAAGAGACCCAGTACTTC
CDR3: CASSLGRVQETQYF

V: TRBV9
J: TRBJ1-6
length: 14
D: .
size: .
DNA: TGTGCCAGCAGCGTAGGACAGCTAAATTCACCCCTCCACTTT
CDR3: CASSVGQLNSPLHF

V: TRBV5-1
J: TRBJ1-2
length: 15
D: TRBD1
size: .
DNA: TGCGCCAGCAGCATCGGGACAGGGGAGGACTATGGCTACACCTTC
CDR3: CASSIGTGEDYGYTF

V: TRBV10-3
J: TRBJ2-2
length: 15
D: TRBD1
size: once
DNA: TGTGCCATCAACCACGGACAGGGAGCCGCCGGGGAGCTGTTTTTT
CDR3: CAINHGQGAAGELFF

V: TRBV10-1
J: TRBJ2-5
length: 17
D: TRBD2
size: .
DNA: TGCGCCAGCAGTGAGTCGAAGCCAGCGGGGGGGCTAGAGACCCAGTACTTC
CDR3: CASSESKPAGGLETQYF

V: TRBV5-4
J: TRBJ2-5
length: 17
D: TRBD2
size: .
DNA: TGTGCCAGCAGCTCCATCATACTAGCGGGGGGGCTAGAGACCCAGTACTTC
CDR3: CASSSIILAGGLETQYF

V: TRBV5-1
J: TRBJ1-1
length: 14
D: TRBD1
size: .
DNA: TGCGCCAGCAGCGCCCCAGGGGGCAACACTGAATCTTTCTTT
CDR3: CASSAPGGNTESFF

V: TRBV10-3
J: TRBJ2-7
length: 17
D: TRBD2
size: .
DNA: TGTGCCATCAGTGAGCCCTCAGGCGGGGGGGCCTCCCGCGAGCAGTACTTC
CDR3: CAISEPSGGGASREQYF

V: TRBV7-3
J: TRBJ2-4
length: 14
D: .
size: once
DNA: TGTGCCAGCAGTCTGAAAGGCCCCGGGGACATTCAGTACTTC
CDR3: CASSLKGPGDIQYF

V: TRBV27
J: TRBJ2-1
length: 15
D: TRBD2
size: once
DNA: TGTGCCAGCAGGAAGACTAGCGGGGGGTACAATGAGCAGTTCTTC
CDR3: CASRKTSGGYNEQFF

V: TRBV30
J: TRBJ1-4
length: 15
D: .
size: .
DNA: TGTGCCTGTCCCGACTCCCGGGCAACTAATGAAAAACTGTTTTTT
CDR3: CACPDSRATNEKLFF

V: TRBV5-1
J: TRBJ2-1
length: 16
D: TRBD2
size: .
DNA: TGCGCCAGCAGGTCCGTTTCTAGCGGGGGCTACAATGAGCAGTTCTTC
CDR3: CASRSVSSGGYNEQFF

V: TRBV6-1
J: TRBJ2-2
length: 15
D: TRBD1
size: once
DNA: TGTGCCAGCAGACCTGGGACAGGGAACACCGGGGAGCTGTTTTTT
CDR3: CASRPGTGNTGELFF

V: TRBV30
J: TRBJ1-1
length: 13
D: .
size: .
DNA: TGTGCCCGTAAGGTTGGATCGGGCACTGAAGCTTTCTTT
CDR3: CARKVGSGTEAFF

V: TRBV19
J: TRBJ2-3
length: 13
D: .
size: few
DNA: TGTGCCAGTAGCAGCCAAACAGGAAATACGCAGTATTTT
CDR3: CASSSQTGNTQYF

V: TRBV6-4
J: TRBJ1-5
length: 18
D: TRBD1
size: once
DNA: TGTGCCAGCCCAGGCCGACAGGGGGACGTTCATAGCAATCAGCCCCAGCATTTT
CDR3: CASPGRQGDVHSNQPQHF

V: TRBV27
J: TRBJ1-2
length: 13
D: TRBD1
size: once
DNA: TGTGCCAGCAGGAGGCAGGGGGTGTATGGCTACACCTTC
CDR3: CASRRQGVYGYTF

V: TRBV29-1
J: TRBJ1-1
length: 13
D: .
size: .
DNA: TGCAGCGTTGTTCGGGGGGCTTGGACTGAAGCTTTCTTT
CDR3: CSVVRGAWTEAFF

V: TRBV7-2
J: TRBJ1-2
length: 16
D: TRBD1
size: .
DNA: TGTGCCAGCAGCTTAGTTGAGAGGACAGGGCTCGGTGGCTACACCTTC
CDR3: CASSLVERTGLGGYTF

V: TRBV19
J: TRBJ2-1
length: 16
D: .
size: .
DNA: TGTGCCAGTAGTATCCCCCTAAGAGAGTCCTACAATGAGCAGTTCTTC
CDR3: CASSIPLRESYNEQFF

V: TRBV7-6
J: TRBJ2-1
length: 13
D: .
size: .
DNA: TGTGCCAGCAGCTTGGGGCCCCTCGATGAGCAGTTCTTC
CDR3: CASSLGPLDEQFF

V: TRBV2
J: TRBJ2-1
length: 14
D: TRBD2
size: once
DNA: TGTGCCAGCCTCAACGAACTAGCGGGTAATGAGCAGTTCTTC
CDR3: CASLNELAGNEQFF

V: TRBV19
J: TRBJ1-5
length: 13
D: .
size: medium-sized
DNA: TGTGCCAGTAGTATAATCCTTAATCAGCCCCAGCATTTT
CDR3: CASSIILNQPQHF

V: TRBV18
J: TRBJ2-5
length: 14
D: TRBD1
size: .
DNA: TGTGCCAGCTCGGCCGGGACAGTGGGAGAGACCCAGTACTTC
CDR3: CASSAGTVGETQYF

V: TRBV5-1
J: TRBJ2-3
length: 12
D: TRBD2
size: .
DNA: TGCGCCAGCAGCCAGACCGGGGGGGTGCAGTATTTT
CDR3: CASSQTGGVQYF

V: TRBV14
J: TRBJ2-3
length: 15
D: TRBD1
size: .
DNA: TGTGCCAGCAGCTTGGACAGGGGGCTGACAGATACGCAGTATTTT
CDR3: CASSLDRGLTDTQYF

V: TRBV5-5
J: TRBJ2-7
length: 15
D: TRBD1
size: few
DNA: TGTGCCAGCAGCGGGCGGGACAGGGGCTCCTACGAGCAGTACTTC
CDR3: CASSGRDRGSYEQYF

V: TRBV2
J: TRBJ2-7
length: 15
D: TRBD2
size: few
DNA: TGTGCCAGCAGTGAGTCTAGCGGGGGGCCCTACGAGCAGTACTTC
CDR3: CASSESSGGPYEQYF